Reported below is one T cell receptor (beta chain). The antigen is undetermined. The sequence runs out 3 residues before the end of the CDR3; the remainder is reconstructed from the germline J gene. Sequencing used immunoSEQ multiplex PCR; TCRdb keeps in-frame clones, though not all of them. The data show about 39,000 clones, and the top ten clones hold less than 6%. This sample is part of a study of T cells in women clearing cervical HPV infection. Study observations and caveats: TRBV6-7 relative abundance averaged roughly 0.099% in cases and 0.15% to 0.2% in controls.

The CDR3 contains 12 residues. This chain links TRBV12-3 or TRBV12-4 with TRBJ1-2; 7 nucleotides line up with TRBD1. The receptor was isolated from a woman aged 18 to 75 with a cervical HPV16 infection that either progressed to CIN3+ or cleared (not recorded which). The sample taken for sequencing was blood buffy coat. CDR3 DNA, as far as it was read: TGTGCCAGCAGTTTAACAGGGGTGAGC. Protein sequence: CASSLTGVS. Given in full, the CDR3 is CASSLTGVSYTF.